A single T cell receptor (beta chain) is shown here with its context. Its antigen is unidentified. The CDR3 runs 19 residues. Between the trimmed V and J ends, which lost 7 bases and 0 bases, there was a span of 25 bases. Naive CD4+ T cells were purified with Tregs depleted by CD25. General observations from the study: Whole repertoires were not studied in the larger cohort, only one V-J beta rearrangement.

After constant-region reverse-primer amplification, full-length variable regions underwent semi-nested PCR with Nested Universal Primer A. TCRdb redid the calling of the 5' RACE reads with MiXCR, one entry per CDR3 protein. Among around 21,000 distinct CDR3 sequences listed, around 30% were seen once. The gene calls are TRBV12-3 or TRBV12-4 and TRBJ1-3, with unresolved D. Sequencing input: tumor-infiltrating naive CD4+ T cells sorted from the breast tumor. The subset here: naive CD4+ T cells, CD4+CD45RA+CD25-. The TCR comes from a female donor with breast cancer. This CDR3 reads CASTHTLIRDGDSGNTIYF. CDR3 coding DNA: TGTGCCAGCACCCACACCCTTATTCGAGACGGCGACTCTGGAAACACCATATATTTT.